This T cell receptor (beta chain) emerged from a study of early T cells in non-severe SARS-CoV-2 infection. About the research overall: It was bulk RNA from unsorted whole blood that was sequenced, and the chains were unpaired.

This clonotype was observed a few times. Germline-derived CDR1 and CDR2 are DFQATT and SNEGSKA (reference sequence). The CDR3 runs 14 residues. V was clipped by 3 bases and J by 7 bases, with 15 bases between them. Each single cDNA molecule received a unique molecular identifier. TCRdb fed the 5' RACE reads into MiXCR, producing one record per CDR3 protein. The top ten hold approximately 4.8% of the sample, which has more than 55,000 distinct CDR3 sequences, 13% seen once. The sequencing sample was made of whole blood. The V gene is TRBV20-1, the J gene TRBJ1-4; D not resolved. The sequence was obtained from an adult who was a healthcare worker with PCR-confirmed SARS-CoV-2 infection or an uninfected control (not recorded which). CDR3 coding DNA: TGCAGTGCTAGGAAAGGGCTTGAGAGTGAAAAACTGTTTTTT. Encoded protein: CSARKGLESEKLFF.